Here is one T cell receptor beta chain with its context. Germline V gene sequence: CDR1 SGHVS, CDR2 FNYEAQ. Trimming left V 3 bases short and J 3 bases short, with 10 bases between. The CDR3 is 14 residues long. Each CDR3 protein is one row after TCRdb ran MiXCR on the 5' RACE reads. Of about 430,000 distinct CDR3 sequences in the sample, 20% to 25% were seen once. This record comes from a study of T-cell memory formation after mild COVID-19. V usage is TRBV7-6 and J usage is TRBJ2-3; no definite D call. The TCR comes from an adult woman who had mild COVID-19 (a few samples of this study predate the infection). Cell type and time point are not known. What was sequenced was PBMCs or a T cell subset sorted from them (not recorded which). CDR3 amino acids: CASSLSAATDTQYF. The CDR3 nucleotides read TGTGCCAGCAGCTTGTCCGCCGCTACAGATACGCAGTATTTT.